A selection of T cell receptor beta chains follows, all from one sample in a study of blood T cell repertoires in COVID-19. The repertoire was sequenced with immunoSEQ multiplex PCR; TCRdb's copy has only in-frame clones and lacks some. The sample has 250,000 to 300,000 clones, around 83% seen once. The source material was peripheral blood. Every receptor here comes from a man older than 75 with acute or convalescent COVID-19. CDR3s include the opening cysteine and the closing phenylalanine or tryptophan. A D gene is named only where the DNA matches it firmly. Clone sizes are given selectively: once, few, many, or a class where the clone is expanded.

. | . | TRBJ1-2 | TRBV7-9 | 13 | TGTGCCAGCAGCTTAGCGCAGGGTGAGGGCTACACCTTC | CASSLAQGEGYTF
TRBD1 | . | TRBJ2-7 | TRBV7-9 | 14 | TGTGCCAGCAGCTACGGACAGGGGGGGAGCGAGCAGTACTTC | CASSYGQGGSEQYF
TRBD2 | . | TRBJ2-1 | TRBV6-5 | 15 | TGTGCCAGCAGACAGAGCGGGACCTCCTACAATGAGCAGTTCTTC | CASRQSGTSYNEQFF
. | . | TRBJ1-3 | TRBV3-1/TRBV3-2 | 12 | TGTGCCAGCAGCCAACACAGAAACACCATATATTTT | CASSQHRNTIYF
TRBD2 | . | TRBJ2-5 | TRBV6-6 | 16 | TGTGCCAGCAGTTACTCCGGAGGGAGGGCCGGAGAGACCCAGTACTTC | CASSYSGGRAGETQYF
. | . | TRBJ1-1 | TRBV5-5 | 16 | TGTGCCAGCAGCTCTGGGACACCGCACCTGCGTACTGAAGCTTTCTTT | CASSSGTPHLRTEAFF
TRBD1 | . | TRBJ2-5 | TRBV24-1 | 15 | TGTGCCACCAGTGACAGGGGGCGCAAGGCAGAGACCCAGTACTTC | CATSDRGRKAETQYF
. | . | TRBJ1-1 | TRBV7-9 | 11 | TGTGCCAGCACCCAACAGGGAGAAGCTTTCTTT | CASTQQGEAFF
TRBD2 | . | TRBJ2-3 | TRBV28 | 17 | TGTGCCAGCAGTTTAAAGTCGGGACTAGCGGTCTCCCATACGCAGTATTTT | CASSLKSGLAVSHTQYF
TRBD1 | . | TRBJ2-3 | TRBV30 | 15 | TGTGCCTGGAGTGGTGGACAGGGGGTCTTAGGTACGCAGTATTTT | CAWSGGQGVLGTQYF
. | . | TRBJ2-2 | TRBV4-1 | 13 | TGCGCCAGCAGCCAAACTACAACCGGGGAGCTGTTTTTT | CASSQTTTGELFF
. | . | TRBJ2-7 | TRBV7-7 | 16 | TGTGCCAGCAGCTTAGCGGCCAGGGGCAAGTCCTACGAGCAGTACTTC | CASSLAARGKSYEQYF
TRBD1 | . | TRBJ2-5 | TRBV14 | 15 | TGTGCCAGCAGCACCGGACAGGGAATGCGGGAGACCCAGTACTTC | CASSTGQGMRETQYF
TRBD2 | . | TRBJ2-1 | TRBV19 | 16 | TGTGCCAGTAGTCGTCTGGCGGGGCTAGCGGGGAATGAGCAGTTCTTC | CASSRLAGLAGNEQFF
TRBD1 | . | TRBJ1-6 | TRBV9 | 14 | TGTGCCAGCAGCAAGGGACAGGTAAATTCACCCCTCCACTTT | CASSKGQVNSPLHF
TRBD2 | . | TRBJ2-7 | TRBV11-2 | 15 | TGTGCCAGCAGCTTAGGACTAGCGGGTTCCTACGAGCAGTACTTC | CASSLGLAGSYEQYF
TRBD2 | . | TRBJ2-1 | TRBV5-1 | 16 | TGCGCCAGCAGCATCCCGACTAGCGGGACCTACAATGAGCAGTTCTTC | CASSIPTSGTYNEQFF
. | . | TRBJ2-1 | TRBV24-1 | 15 | TGTGCCACCAGTCAGGGCGCTAACTCCTACAATGAGCAGTTCTTC | CATSQGANSYNEQFF
. | . | TRBJ2-1 | TRBV5-1 | 15 | TGCGCCAGCAGTTCGACGGAGAGCTCCTACAATGAGCAGTTCTTC | CASSSTESSYNEQFF
TRBD1 | . | TRBJ1-1 | TRBV9 | 15 | TGTGCCAGCAGCCCAAGACAGGGATTGACAACTGAAGCTTTCTTT | CASSPRQGLTTEAFF
TRBD1 | . | TRBJ1-1 | TRBV3-1/TRBV3-2 | 17 | TGTGCCAGCAGCCCAGGGACAGGGGGCCCCCTCAACACTGAAGCTTTCTTT | CASSPGTGGPLNTEAFF
. | . | TRBJ1-5 | TRBV27 | 15 | TGTGCCAGCGGGGGGGGTAGGGATAGCAATCAGCCCCAGCATTTT | CASGGGRDSNQPQHF
. | once | TRBJ1-6 | TRBV5-1 | 14 | TGCGCCAGCAGCCCCAAGGGGGGGGATTCACCCCTCCACTTT | CASSPKGGDSPLHF
TRBD1 | few | TRBJ2-6 | TRBV5-4 | 17 | TGTGCCAGCAGCCGAACAGGGGGCGTCTCTGGGGCCAACGTCCTGACTTTC | CASSRTGGVSGANVLTF
TRBD1 | few | TRBJ1-6 | TRBV5-1 | 15 | TGCGCCAGCAGCGAAGGACAGGGGGTAAATTCACCCCTCCACTTT | CASSEGQGVNSPLHF
TRBD2 | . | TRBJ2-7 | TRBV20-1 | 14 | TGCAGTGCTAGTAGGCGGGGGGCGGTTTACGAGCAGTACTTC | CSASRRGAVYEQYF
TRBD1 | . | TRBJ1-5 | TRBV30 | 15 | TGTGCCTGGAGTGAGATACAGGGGGCCAGGCAGCCCCAGCATTTT | CAWSEIQGARQPQHF
. | . | TRBJ2-5 | TRBV11-1 | 15 | TGTGCCAGCAGCCCAGCCGGGACACTCGGGGAGACCCAGTACTTC | CASSPAGTLGETQYF
. | . | TRBJ1-1 | TRBV28 | 16 | TGTGCCAGCAGTTTCGGGGGGCGGGTAAAGAACACTGAAGCTTTCTTT | CASSFGGRVKNTEAFF
TRBD1 | . | TRBJ2-5 | TRBV11-1 | 16 | TGTGCCAGCAGCTCTATATGGGGAACAGGGGAAGAGACCCAGTACTTC | CASSSIWGTGEETQYF
. | . | TRBJ2-3 | TRBV15 | 12 | TGTGCCACCAGCAGAGTAACAGATACGCAGTATTTT | CATSRVTDTQYF
TRBD1 | . | TRBJ1-2 | TRBV19 | 15 | TGTGCCAGTAGTAGACAGGGGACTATCAACTATGGCTACACCTTC | CASSRQGTINYGYTF
TRBD2 | . | TRBJ2-5 | TRBV14 | 16 | TGTGCCAGCAGCCAATGGACTAGCGGGGGCACCCCTCGCCAGTACTTC | CASSQWTSGGTPRQYF
TRBD2 | . | TRBJ2-5 | TRBV5-4 | 16 | TGTGCCAGCAGCTCCATATTAGCGGGGGGGCGAGAGACCCAGTACTTC | CASSSILAGGRETQYF
TRBD1 | . | TRBJ2-3 | TRBV5-4 | 16 | TGTGCCAGCAGCTTGGCCGTGGGACAGAGCACAGATACGCAGTATTTT | CASSLAVGQSTDTQYF
. | . | TRBJ2-1 | TRBV3-1/TRBV3-2 | 12 | TGTGCCAGCAGCCACGGAGGGAATGAGCAGTTCTTC | CASSHGGNEQFF
. | . | TRBJ2-7 | TRBV3-1/TRBV3-2 | 13 | TGTGCCAGCAGCCAAGGAACATCCTACGAGCAGTACTTC | CASSQGTSYEQYF
TRBD2 | . | TRBJ2-7 | TRBV28 | 15 | TGTGCCAGCATAACAGGTGGGACTAGTAGTTACGAGCAGTACTTC | CASITGGTSSYEQYF
TRBD1 | . | TRBJ1-2 | TRBV27 | 13 | TGTGCCAGCAGTTTAGCAGGGGGCTCTGGCTACACCTTC | CASSLAGGSGYTF
. | . | TRBJ1-2 | TRBV28 | 15 | TGTGCCAGCAGTGTAGGGGCGTTTAGATACTATGGCTACACCTTC | CASSVGAFRYYGYTF
TRBD1 | . | TRBJ2-6 | TRBV7-2 | 18 | TGTGCCAGCAGCCCTCGGACAGGTGCTTTAGCTGGGGCCAACGTCCTGACTTTC | CASSPRTGALAGANVLTF
. | . | TRBJ2-3 | TRBV10-3 | 12 | TGTGCCACCACAGGGTTATCAGATACGCAGTATTTT | CATTGLSDTQYF
. | . | TRBJ1-4 | TRBV30 | 12 | TGTGCCTGGAGTGGGAGGGGAGAAAAACTGTTTTTT | CAWSGRGEKLFF
TRBD1 | . | TRBJ1-5 | TRBV6-5 | 14 | TGTGCCAGCAGTCCCCGGGACAGGGTTCAGCCCCAGCATTTT | CASSPRDRVQPQHF
TRBD1 | once | TRBJ1-1 | TRBV29-1 | 12 | TGCAGCGCTGGGACAGCTAACACTGAAGCTTTCTTT | CSAGTANTEAFF